These T cell receptor beta chains were read from a single sample in a study of blood T cell repertoires in COVID-19. Only in-frame clones appear in the TCRdb table, and some are missing; sequencing was by immunoSEQ multiplex PCR. The sample includes more than 85,000 clones, roughly 85% of them seen just once. The source material was PBMCs or T cells enriched from blood (not recorded which). These receptors came from a woman in her fifties or sixties who had recovered from COVID-19. CDR3s include the opening cysteine and the closing phenylalanine or tryptophan. D genes are given only for firm matches. Size is stated for part of the rows, as once, few or many counts, or as a class when the clone is expanded.

clone_size	v_call	d_call	cdr3_length	j_call	cdr3_nt	cdr3_aa
-	TRBV4-2	TRBD2	15	TRBJ2-1	TGTGCCAGCAGCCAAGTGGACGGGAGGGCGGGTGAGCAGTTCTTC	CASSQVDGRAGEQFF
-	TRBV7-6	-	14	TRBJ2-5	TGTGCCAGCAGCTTAGGAGGAGGGGATGAGACCCAGTACTTC	CASSLGGGDETQYF
few	TRBV3-1/TRBV3-2	TRBD1	14	TRBJ1-5	TGTGCCAGCAGCCAAGGGGACAGGGCGCGGCCCCAGCATTTT	CASSQGDRARPQHF
-	TRBV6-2/TRBV6-3	-	16	TRBJ1-4	TGTGCCAGCAGCCCCGACCGACAGGCCTCAGGTGAAAAACTGTTTTTT	CASSPDRQASGEKLFF
-	TRBV6-1	TRBD2	16	TRBJ2-2	TGTGCCAGCAGTGAGAGGGCGGGGGGCCCTACCGGGGAGCTGTTTTTT	CASSERAGGPTGELFF
-	TRBV5-6	TRBD1	14	TRBJ1-6	TGTGCCAGCAGCTTGGTACAGGGGTCTTCACCCCTCCACTTT	CASSLVQGSSPLHF
-	TRBV30	-	11	TRBJ2-7	TGTGCCTGGGCCGTCTTTTCCGAGCAGTACTTC	CAWAVFSEQYF
-	TRBV3-1/TRBV3-2	-	14	TRBJ2-7	TGTGCCAGCAGCCAAGATTTTGGAGGTCCCGAGCAGTACTTC	CASSQDFGGPEQYF
-	TRBV2	TRBD1	19	TRBJ2-6	TGTGCCAGCAGTGAAAGTAAGACAGGGGGTAACTCTGGGGCCAACGTCCTGACTTTC	CASSESKTGGNSGANVLTF
-	TRBV5-1	TRBD2	16	TRBJ2-7	TGCGCCAGCAGCTTGGGGGCCGCGGGAGGGTCCTACGAGCAGTACTTC	CASSLGAAGGSYEQYF
-	TRBV5-8	-	12	TRBJ2-1	TGTGCCAGCAGCTATATAACGGATGAGCAGTTCTTC	CASSYITDEQFF
-	TRBV2	TRBD2	15	TRBJ2-1	TGTGCCAGCAGTGAGGGGACTAGCGGATACAATGAGCAGTTCTTC	CASSEGTSGYNEQFF
once	TRBV6-5	TRBD1	15	TRBJ1-2	TGTGCCAGCAGACCGGGACAGGGAACTAACTATGGCTACACCTTC	CASRPGQGTNYGYTF
-	TRBV28	-	17	TRBJ1-3	TGTGCCAGCAGTTCCACCCCCTCTTTGAGCTCTGGAAACACCATATATTTT	CASSSTPSLSSGNTIYF
-	TRBV5-1	TRBD1	17	TRBJ1-1	TGCGCCAGCAGCTTGGACGGGACAGGGGTTGTTTGGACTGAAGCTTTCTTT	CASSLDGTGVVWTEAFF
-	TRBV7-8	TRBD2	15	TRBJ2-3	TGTGCCAGCAGCGTACTAGCGGGTAGCACAGATACGCAGTATTTT	CASSVLAGSTDTQYF
once	TRBV28	TRBD1	15	TRBJ1-4	TGTGCCAGCAGTGTTATACAGGGGGCTAATGAAAAACTGTTTTTT	CASSVIQGANEKLFF
-	TRBV15	TRBD1	15	TRBJ1-2	TGTGCCACCAGCAGAGATACGGGACAGGGAAATGGCTACACCTTC	CATSRDTGQGNGYTF
-	TRBV15	-	14	TRBJ1-2	TGTGCCACCAGCAGAGCAGGGGCCCTATATGGCTACACCTTC	CATSRAGALYGYTF
-	TRBV6-5	TRBD2	16	TRBJ2-2	TGTGCCAGCAGTTATGAAGCGGGGTGGAACACCGGGGAGCTGTTTTTT	CASSYEAGWNTGELFF
-	TRBV19	TRBD1	17	TRBJ2-7	TGTGCCAGTAGTATAGATGGGCGGAGACAGGGAGCCTACGAGCAGTACTTC	CASSIDGRRQGAYEQYF
-	TRBV20-1	-	11	TRBJ1-1	TGCAGTGCTAGAGATCAGCGTGAAGCTTTCTTT	CSARDQREAFF
-	TRBV6-5	-	15	TRBJ1-1	TGTGCCAGCAGCATCCTTCCGGTCATGAACACTGAAGCTTTCTTT	CASSILPVMNTEAFF
-	TRBV19	-	13	TRBJ2-7	TGTGCCAGTAGTATATCAGTTGCCTACGAGCAGTACTTC	CASSISVAYEQYF
-	TRBV24-1	-	17	TRBJ1-6	TGTGCCACCAGTGATTTTTGGGGCCCACAGGATAATTCACCCCTCCACTTT	CATSDFWGPQDNSPLHF
once	TRBV3-1/TRBV3-2	TRBD2	16	TRBJ2-3	TGTGCCAGCAGCCCGTGGACTAGCGGGAGGACAGATACGCAGTATTTT	CASSPWTSGRTDTQYF
-	TRBV28	-	14	TRBJ2-6	TGTGCCAGCAGCCGTCGCTCTGGGGCCAACGTCCTGACTTTC	CASSRRSGANVLTF